This T cell receptor (beta chain) comes out of a study of cytomegalovirus exposure and HLA in healthy donors. Study-wide background: The roughly 110 validation repertoires were produced on the same platform as the 550 to 700 repertoires of the first cohort. This was reported in a later analysis. Points from the study as a whole: The classifier reportedly diagnosed cytomegalovirus status with high specificity and sensitivity. Most TCRs appeared rarely, but some public TCRs recurred in many donors.

Measured with immunoSEQ multiplex PCR; TCRdb has only the in-frame clones, and not every one. The table has 50,000 to 80,000 clones, roughly 89% seen once. Separation from the roughly 680-subject first cohort characterized the roughly 120-subject validation cohort, to which the donors belonged. Note on this clone: The target antigen is unknown.

The V and J ends lost 6 bases and 4 bases, in that order; junction bases with no gene match: 4. Germline V gene data show CDR1 as SQVTM and CDR2 as ANQGSEA. The CDR3 is made up of 12 amino acids. Sequenced input: PBMCs. This clonotype was obtained from a young woman in good health and CMV-seronegative. The chain couples TRBV29-1 to TRBJ2-3; TRBD1 matches 7 bases. The CDR3 loop reads CSVDQGADTQYF. Written as DNA, the CDR3 is TGCAGCGTGGACCAGGGGGCAGATACGCAGTATTTT.